These T cell receptor beta chains were read from a single sample in a study of blood T cell repertoires in COVID-19. The data were produced by immunoSEQ multiplex PCR, yet TCRdb's version contains in-frame clones alone and is incomplete. The sample holds under 300,000 clones; approximately 90% are singletons and the top ten take approximately 2%. The source material was PBMCs or T cells enriched from blood (not recorded which). These receptors all stem from a woman aged 55-75 years in a cohort exposed to, infected with or recovered from COVID-19 (not recorded which). CDR3s include the opening cysteine and the closing phenylalanine or tryptophan. D genes are given only for firm matches. Where a row states a size, it is once, few, many or the class of an expanded clone; other rows omit it.

J gene | V gene | clone size | D gene | CDR3 DNA | CDR3 protein
TRBJ2-7 | TRBV7-2 | - | TRBD2 | TGTGCCAGCAGCTTAGCTAGCGGGACCCCCTACGAGCAGTACTTC | CASSLASGTPYEQYF
TRBJ2-7 | TRBV3-1/TRBV3-2 | - | - | TGTGCCAGCAGCCAAGATCGGTACTGCGTAGGGAGCCTTGTTTACGAGCAGTACTTC | CASSQDRYCVGSLVYEQYF
TRBJ2-1 | TRBV7-3 | - | TRBD2 | TGTGCCAGCAGCTTACTGACTAGCGGGAGAAGAGGCGATGAGCAGTTCTTC | CASSLLTSGRRGDEQFF
TRBJ2-1 | TRBV2 | - | - | TGTGCCAGCATCAGACAGGCCCAAAGACAGTTCTTC | CASIRQAQRQFF
TRBJ2-7 | TRBV7-3 | once | TRBD1 | TGTGCCAGCAGCTTACAGACAGGGGGTTTATACGAGCAGTACTTC | CASSLQTGGLYEQYF
TRBJ1-2 | TRBV7-2 | - | - | TGTGCCAGCAGCCTCGACAGAAACAGTGGCTACACCTTC | CASSLDRNSGYTF
TRBJ2-7 | TRBV7-2 | - | TRBD1 | TGTGCCAGCAGGGCACGAGGGGGCGCGTCCTACGAGCAGTACTTC | CASRARGGASYEQYF
TRBJ2-1 | TRBV11-2 | - | TRBD2 | TGTGCCAGCAGCGACGGGACTAGCGGGAGTCCTGTCAATGAGCAGTTCTTC | CASSDGTSGSPVNEQFF
TRBJ2-7 | TRBV18 | - | TRBD2 | TGTGCCAGCTCACCTCAGGGAGGGAGCGACGAGCAGTACTTC | CASSPQGGSDEQYF
TRBJ2-7 | TRBV10-1 | - | - | TGCGCCAGCAGTGAGTCGGGCCAGGTTAGCTCCTACGAGCAGTACTTC | CASSESGQVSSYEQYF
TRBJ1-1 | TRBV7-9 | - | - | TGTGCCAGCAGCCCGAGGGGGGGTTCGAACACTGAAGCTTTCTTT | CASSPRGGSNTEAFF
TRBJ1-1 | TRBV5-1 | - | - | TGCGCCAGCAGCGGGGGCAGGCAAGTGAACACTGAAGCTTTCTTT | CASSGGRQVNTEAFF
TRBJ2-1 | TRBV5-1 | - | - | TGCGCCAGCAGCCCCGAGACAGATGAGCAGTTCTTC | CASSPETDEQFF
TRBJ2-2 | TRBV27 | - | - | TGTGCCAGCAGTTTTCGCACCGGGGAGCTGTTTTTT | CASSFRTGELFF
TRBJ1-2 | TRBV14 | once | - | TGTGCCAGCAGCCAAGTCCGTTTTTATGGCTACACCTTC | CASSQVRFYGYTF
TRBJ2-1 | TRBV7-9 | once | TRBD2 | TGTGCCAGCAGCTTAGCGCTGGGGGAGGGCCTCAATGAGCAGTTCTTC | CASSLALGEGLNEQFF
TRBJ1-6 | TRBV5-6 | - | TRBD1 | TGTGCCAGCAGGTACCGGGACAGGGTTAATTCACCCCTCCACTTT | CASRYRDRVNSPLHF
TRBJ1-1 | TRBV18 | once | - | TGTGCCAGCTCACCAATACTCCCGACAGGGAACACTGAAGCTTTCTTT | CASSPILPTGNTEAFF
TRBJ2-3 | TRBV6-1 | - | TRBD1 | TGTGCCAGCAGTGACAGACCCGGGACAGGGATAAGTGCAGATACGCAGTATTTT | CASSDRPGTGISADTQYF
TRBJ2-5 | TRBV5-1 | - | TRBD1 | TGCGCCAGCAGCTTGGGTACCAGGGGGGAGACCCAGTACTTC | CASSLGTRGETQYF
TRBJ2-3 | TRBV29-1 | once | - | TGCAGCGTATGGGGAGAAGGACTCACAGATACGCAGTATTTT | CSVWGEGLTDTQYF
TRBJ1-1 | TRBV5-5 | - | - | TGTGCCAGCTCGGGACACTTTAACACTGAAGCTTTCTTT | CASSGHFNTEAFF
TRBJ1-1 | TRBV9 | - | TRBD1 | TGTGCCAGCAGCGCATGGACAGGGGAAACGAACACTGAAGCTTTCTTT | CASSAWTGETNTEAFF
TRBJ1-4 | TRBV19 | - | - | TGTGCCAGTCGCCCAACGACCGGGGGTAATGAAAAACTGTTTTTT | CASRPTTGGNEKLFF
TRBJ2-3 | TRBV5-1 | - | TRBD2 | TGCGCCAGCAGCTTGGGACTAGCGGGGAGCACAGATACGCAGTATTTT | CASSLGLAGSTDTQYF
TRBJ2-1 | TRBV28 | once | TRBD2 | TGTGCCAGCAGTCTGGCGCGCTGGACTAGCGGACTGTCATCCTACAATGAGCAGTTCTTC | CASSLARWTSGLSSYNEQFF
TRBJ2-3 | TRBV24-1 | - | TRBD1 | TGTGCCACCAGTGCCCCGACAGGGGGCACAGATACGCAGTATTTT | CATSAPTGGTDTQYF
TRBJ1-6 | TRBV10-3 | - | TRBD1 | TGTGCCATCAGTCGGGACAGGGATAATTCACCCCTCCACTTT | CAISRDRDNSPLHF
TRBJ2-7 | TRBV19 | - | TRBD2 | TGTGCCAGTAGTAGGAGCGGGATCGCCTACGAGCAGTACTTC | CASSRSGIAYEQYF
TRBJ2-1 | TRBV7-2 | - | - | TGTGCCAGCAGCCGTCACAATGAGCAGTTCTTC | CASSRHNEQFF
TRBJ2-3 | TRBV7-2 | - | TRBD1 | TGTGCCAGCAGCTTAAGGACAGGGTCGACAGATACGCAGTATTTT | CASSLRTGSTDTQYF
TRBJ2-7 | TRBV28 | - | - | TGTGCCAGCAGTTTAAACGGCGGGTTGGGAGAGCAGTACTTC | CASSLNGGLGEQYF
TRBJ2-7 | TRBV5-4 | - | - | TGTGCCAGCAGCTTGGTGGGCAATCTTAACTACGAGCAGTACTTC | CASSLVGNLNYEQYF
TRBJ1-1 | TRBV18 | - | - | TGTGCCAGCCAACAGGGCGTGAACACTGAAGCTTTCTTT | CASQQGVNTEAFF
TRBJ2-3 | TRBV2 | - | TRBD2 | TGTGCCAGCAGCGCACTAGCGGGAGTCTCAGATACGCAGTATTTT | CASSALAGVSDTQYF
TRBJ1-2 | TRBV5-1 | - | TRBD1 | TGCGCCAGCAGCCACTCAGACAGGGAATACGAGGGCTACACCTTC | CASSHSDREYEGYTF
TRBJ1-2 | TRBV28 | - | - | TGTGCCAGCAGTTTAGCAGTTTATGGCTACACCTTC | CASSLAVYGYTF
TRBJ2-2 | TRBV24-1 | - | - | TGTGCCACCAGTGACCCCCGGCCAGGCGGGGAGCTGTTTTTT | CATSDPRPGGELFF
TRBJ1-2 | TRBV28 | - | TRBD1 | TGTGCCAGCAGCCCTCAGGACAGGCTCGGTGGCTACACCTTC | CASSPQDRLGGYTF
TRBJ2-1 | TRBV10-1 | few | - | TGCGCCAGCAGTGAGTCTCGGGGTGGGCATGAGCAGTTCTTC | CASSESRGGHEQFF
TRBJ2-2 | TRBV27 | few | - | TGTGCCAGCAGCGGGAGTCGGTCCGGGGAGCTGTTTTTT | CASSGSRSGELFF
TRBJ2-7 | TRBV4-1 | - | TRBD2 | TGCGCCAGCAGCCGCGGGGGAGGGGACGAGCAGTACTTC | CASSRGGGDEQYF
TRBJ2-2 | TRBV7-3 | - | TRBD1 | TGTGCCAGCAGAAAAGGGGGACAGGGACCCGGGGAGCTGTTTTTT | CASRKGGQGPGELFF